This TCR beta chain emerged from a study of shared clonotypes between healthy human individuals. Findings of the study overall: Relative to clonotypes present in all four donors, those not shared had lower generation probabilities.

Method: immunoSEQ multiplex PCR; TCRdb's copy keeps in-frame clones and lacks some. The sample includes a few million clones, almost 96% of them seen just once. With regard to this clone: Antigen unknown.

V was shortened by 2 bases and J by 2 bases, with 12 bases between the two germline ends. CDR1 MGHRA and CDR2 YSYEKL come from the germline V gene. The CDR3 loop spans 15 amino acids. What was sequenced was naive CD4+ T cells sorted from blood. Sample subset: CD45RA+ positively selected. The clonotype was recovered from a man aged 18 to 29 in good health. The chain has TRBV4-1 and TRBJ1-2, with a possible D match to TRBD1 (6 bases). DNA for the CDR3: TGCGCCAGCAGCCAACCGGACAGACCCAACTATGGCTACACCTTC. This codes for CASSQPDRPNYGYTF.